This T cell receptor (beta chain) was recorded in a study of T cell repertoires in cytomegalovirus infection. Notes on this clonotype: The antigen remains unidentified.

TCRdb re-analysed the reads in MiXCR, keeping a single row per CDR3 protein. The sample has 300,000 to 400,000 distinct CDR3 sequences, almost 30% seen once; the top ten hold roughly 20%. Sequenced here: cultured PBMCs, sampled from culture after CMV antigen stimulation. This sequence was found in a human donor in good health (CMV status not recorded). Some clones in this sample may be carry-over from other donors' samples.

The CDR3 loop reads CASSYSILQPGGGYEQYF. In DNA, the CDR3 is TGTGCCAGCAGTTACTCGATCTTACAGCCCGGGGGGGGCTACGAGCAGTACTTC. V gene TRBV6-5 combines with J gene TRBJ2-7; TRBD2 agrees at 8 bases. The CDR3 extends over 18 amino acids. Germline CDR1 is MNHEY and CDR2 is SVGAGI. The junction had 13 bases not matched to a gene; V was cut back by 0 bases and J by 3 bases.